The TCR beta chain described here comes from a study of read filtering for tumor transcriptome and immune sequencing. Germline V gives CDR1 SGHRS, CDR2 YFSETQ. The CDR3 length is 14 residues. This library used about 400 ng RNA and molecular barcoded adaptors spanning alpha/delta and beta/gamma chains. TCRdb fed the reads into MiXCR, producing one record per CDR3 protein. This table has about 38,000 distinct CDR3 sequences, 13% to 15% appearing once. This clonotype was seen a few times. Just one base apart from a much larger clone, this may be a read error. This sequence joins TRBV5-1 and TRBJ1-6, with D hard to call. The origin of this receptor is a donor at least 40 years old with multiple myeloma. The sequenced sample consisted of a population of CD138-negative cells sorted from bone marrow. The CDR3 DNA follows: TGCGCCAGCAGCTTGGTTACGTTAAATTCACCCCGCCACTTT. Protein: CASSLVTLNSPRHF.